This T cell receptor (beta chain) was documented in a study of blood T cell repertoires in COVID-19 (dated by TCRdb to 2019 to 2021). General notes on the study: Samples covering the acute and convalescent phases of COVID-19 were provided by collaborators in the United States, Italy and Spain. The prospective study material was composed of cDNA or gDNA derived from T cells, B-cell-depleted T cells, or PBMCs. The dataset comprised deeply sampled blood TCRbeta repertoires from subjects exposed to, actively infected with, or recovered from COVID-19. The repertoires were released in a freely available public database intended as a resource for research on the immune response to SARS-CoV-2. Samples were obtained from the ongoing ImmuneRACE study (first 160 participants) and from about 1,300 subjects provided by 6 global collaborators. A de-identified subject ID, COVID-19 status, age in years and sex were almost always included in the sample metadata. Where HLA class I and class II types were available, the types were taken from metadata supplied by the sample provider, not from assay-based typing. What the work shows at the level of the full study, not this receptor alone: How much clinical and demographic metadata was included differed by source and by participant, and the metadata was provided uncurated.

Regarding this clone: The specificity of this receptor is unknown. No base quality information exists; no much larger clone differs at one position.

From cysteine to phenylalanine, the CDR3 is 19 amino acids long. The retained sequence is limited to the CDR3, 57 bases, with the frame set at the first base. V is reduced by 0 bases and J by 0 bases, leaving a spacing of 15 bases between them. The germline V gene gives CDR1 as LGHNA and CDR2 as YNFKEQ. The immunoSEQ Assay, a bias-controlled multiplex PCR, was used to amplify TCRbeta CDR3 regions from genomic DNA. The source study handled its data this way. The number of nucleated cells in each sample was estimated from the amplification of reference gene primers within the assay. Sequence reads were collapsed and filtered to measure the absolute abundance of every unique TCRbeta CDR3 rearrangement. For each sample, productive Simpson clonality was calculated as the square root of Simpson's diversity index across productive rearrangements. TCRdb stores this immuneACCESS table with in-frame sequences only. Part of the clones is absent; in the studies checked, under half of the shortfall reflects unresolved V genes, and no reason is known for the rest. V and J calls and clone size are as listed in that table; D and trimming were resolved from the DNA. The sample records 100,000 to 150,000 clones, over 75% of which are singletons. Around 6.3% of the sample goes to the ten largest clones.

Whole blood was collected in K2EDTA tubes by collaborating institutions according to the institutions' own protocols. For TCRbeta analysis, collaborator samples were shipped as frozen whole blood, as isolated PBMCs, or as DNA extracted from either sample type. The sample was peripheral blood. The chain joins TRBV4-2 to TRBJ2-6, and TRBD1 may be the D gene, going by 6 matching bases. The clonotype comes from a man older than 75 with active or convalescent COVID-19. The CDR3 here reads CASSQEKTGPFSGANVLTF. In nucleotide form, the sequence is TGTGCCAGCAGCCAAGAAAAAACAGGGCCGTTCTCTGGGGCCAACGTCCTGACTTTC.